These 25 T cell receptor beta chains were all obtained from the same sample, sequenced in a study of Ad26.COV2.S vaccination and SARS-CoV-2 variants. Described treatment: approximately 18 received Ad26.COV2.S at low or high dose, single or two shots; about 5 received placebo; per-sample allocation not given. All samples were drawn on day 63, counting from the first vaccine or placebo injection. The assay was immunoSEQ multiplex PCR, and TCRdb's table has in-frame clones only and misses some. The sample shows roughly 300,000 clones, 75% to 90% of them seen only once. Material: peripheral blood, obtained in a trial of Ad26.COV2.S vaccine versus placebo. These receptors were obtained from a person between 18 and 59 years old who received the Ad26.COV2.S COVID-19 vaccine or a placebo.

CDR3 residues: CASSVTGGAEAFF. The DNA for the CDR3 is TGTGCCAGCAGCGTAACAGGGGGTGCTGAAGCTTTCTTT. V usage is TRBV9 and J usage is TRBJ1-1; 8 bases match TRBD1. Unmatched junction bases numbered 2, after V lost 1 base and J lost 6 bases. Germline-derived CDR1 and CDR2 are SGDLS and YYNGEE. The CDR3 loop spans 13 amino acids.

V usage is TRBV28 and J usage is TRBJ2-5; D ambiguous. V lost 8 bases to trimming and J lost 5 bases, with 9 bases between them. Germline lookup yields CDR1 MDHEN and CDR2 SYDVKM. The CDR3 contains 11 residues. The CDR3, as DNA: TGTGCCAGCGTAGAGGAGGAGACCCAGTACTTC. It codes for CASVEEETQYF.

The chain has TRBV11-2 and TRBJ2-1; 7 bases are a match to TRBD2. Losses at the gene ends were 6 bases for V and 7 bases for J; bases not matched to a gene: 12. CDR1 is SGHAT and CDR2 is FQNNGV in the germline V gene. This CDR3 is 15 amino acids long. For the CDR3, the DNA is TGTGCCAGCAGGCAGTGGGGGAGGGTGAGGAATGAGCAGTTCTTC. This encodes CASRQWGRVRNEQFF.

J is TRBJ1-1 and V is TRBV7-9; TRBD1 aligns across 8 bases. The V gene end was trimmed by 5 bases and the J gene end by 5 bases; junction bases not matched to a gene: 10. Germline loops: CDR1 SEHNR, CDR2 FQNEAQ (reference sequence). This CDR3 is built from 15 residues. CDR3 in DNA: TGTGCCAGCAGCCCAAGAGGACAGGGTGAGACTGAAGCTTTCTTT. Encoded protein: CASSPRGQGETEAFF.

In its sample, this clone was seen a few times. V and J are TRBV19 and TRBJ2-1, with D possibly being TRBD2 (5 bases). Trimming stripped 1 base from V and 7 bases from J, with 8 bases between. Germline V CDR1 and CDR2: LNHDA, SQIVND (reference sequence). The CDR3 loop spans 13 amino acids. Here the CDR3 reads CASSIGGENEQFF. The CDR3 DNA reads TGTGCCAGTAGTATAGGTGGGGAGAATGAGCAGTTCTTC.

The chain has TRBV19 and TRBJ2-5, with TRBD1 as a possible D gene (6 bases). Trimming took off 3 bases at V and 2 bases at J, with 13 bases between the two ends. CDR3 size: 15 residues. Germline V gene sequence: CDR1 LNHDA, CDR2 SQIVND (reference sequence). CDR3 region: CASSMTGTIQETQYF. In DNA, the CDR3 is TGTGCCAGTAGTATGACCGGGACAATTCAAGAGACCCAGTACTTC.

The chain employs TRBV11-2 and TRBJ2-3; no clear D. V was pared by 2 bases and J by 4 bases, with 4 bases between. Germline V gene lookup returns CDR1 SGHAT and CDR2 FQNNGV. The CDR3 spans 12 residues. The CDR3: CASSLSADTQYF. In DNA form, the CDR3 reads TGTGCCAGCAGCTTATCAGCAGATACGCAGTATTTT.

The V and J genes are TRBV28 and TRBJ2-7; D perhaps matches TRBD2 (6 bases). The germline gives CDR1 MDHEN, CDR2 SYDVKM. Trimming removed 4 bases at V and 1 base at J, with 11 bases between. The CDR3 loop spans 14 amino acids. CDR3 coding DNA: TGTGCCAGCAGTTCCCCTAGCGTTTCCTACGAGCAGTACTTC. This codes for CASSSPSVSYEQYF.

V usage is TRBV28 and J usage is TRBJ1-1, with D hard to call. V lost 7 bases, J lost 6 bases, and 12 bases lay in between. CDR1 is MDHEN, CDR2 SYDVKM, per germline. The CDR3 is 12 amino acids. CDR3 amino acids: CASNSGGSEAFF. The CDR3 DNA sequence: TGTGCCAGCAATTCTGGAGGCTCTGAAGCTTTCTTT.

J is TRBJ1-4 and V is TRBV12-3 or TRBV12-4; no clear D gene. This CDR3 comprises 13 residues. Trimming shortened V by 6 bases and J by 3 bases, and 8 bases separated the two germline ends. CDR3 in amino acids: CASSPGANEKLFF. The CDR3, as DNA: TGTGCCAGCAGCCCCGGGGCTAATGAAAAACTGTTTTTT.

This clone came up a few times. The genes are TRBV27 and TRBJ2-6; TRBD2 matches at 9 bases. Germline trimming cut 5 bases from V and 0 bases from J; bases unmatched to any gene: 11. This CDR3 comprises 19 residues. Germline values: CDR1 MNHEY, CDR2 SMNVEV (reference sequence). As DNA, the CDR3 is TGTGCCAGCAGTCCATTCTGGACTAGCGTTGGCTCTGGGGCCAACGTCCTGACTTTC. Protein sequence: CASSPFWTSVGSGANVLTF.

V usage is TRBV4-2 and J usage is TRBJ2-2; D gene unclear. The CDR3 runs to 15 residues. The V and J ends lost 2 bases and 1 base respectively, with 8 bases between them. Germline CDR1 is LGHNA and CDR2 is YNFKEQ. The CDR3 protein is CASSQPQKNTGELFF. The CDR3 bases are TGTGCCAGCAGCCAACCACAGAAGAACACCGGGGAGCTGTTTTTT.

This sequence joins TRBV19 and TRBJ1-1; D not certain. V gave up 7 bases and J gave up 8 bases, with 20 bases separating them. Germline assignment: CDR1 LNHDA and CDR2 SQIVND (reference sequence). The CDR3 is 14 amino acids. The CDR3 protein is CASKLRRELSEAFF. CDR3 bases: TGTGCCAGTAAGTTAAGACGGGAGCTTTCCGAAGCTTTCTTT. Full variable domain (rest looked up from reference TRBV19 and TRBJ1-1): DGGITQSPKYLFRKEGQNVTLSCEQNLNHDAMYWYRQDPGQGLRLIYYSQIVNDFQKGDIAEGYSVSREKKESFPLTVTSAQKNPTAFYLCASKLRRELSEAFFGQGTRLTVV.

CDR3 nucleotide sequence: TGTGCCACCAGTGATTTGCGGGGAACTGAAGCTTTCTTT. Its protein is CATSDLRGTEAFF. This chain connects TRBV24-1 to TRBJ1-1; D remains ambiguous. CDR1 and CDR2 from the germline V gene are KGHDR and SFDVKD. Trimming took off 0 bases at V and 5 bases at J, with 6 bases between the two ends. The CDR3 covers 13 residues.

The chain uses TRBV10-1 and TRBJ2-3; unclear D gene. Germline V CDR1 and CDR2: WNHNN, SYGVQD (reference sequence). Trimming stripped 6 bases from V and 2 bases from J, with 21 bases between. The length of the CDR3 is 17 residues. The CDR3 here is CASRPQKNPIITDTQYF. The CDR3 bases are TGCGCCAGCAGGCCGCAGAAGAACCCCATAATCACAGATACGCAGTATTTT.

The gene calls are TRBV6-5 and TRBJ2-2; D is unresolved. The CDR3 runs to 15 residues. V lost 2 bases and J lost 3, with 10 bases in between. Per germline, CDR1 MNHEY and CDR2 SVGAGI. CDR3 DNA: TGTGCCAGCAGTTACCAGGACCCTTACACCGGGGAGCTGTTTTTT. It yields the protein CASSYQDPYTGELFF.

A note on this clone: Additional DNA sequences in this sample encode the identical CDR3. The rearrangement joins TRBV9 to TRBJ1-1; no firm D call. CDR3 length equals 15 residues. Trimming cost V 0 bases and J 0 bases, with 9 bases left between them. Germline V gene lookup returns CDR1 SGDLS and CDR2 YYNGEE. The CDR3 here is CASSVGAGMNTEAFF. As DNA, the CDR3 is TGTGCCAGCAGCGTAGGAGCAGGCATGAACACTGAAGCTTTCTTT. The whole variable domain, filled in from reference TRBV9 and TRBJ1-1, reads DSGVTQTPKHLITATGQRVTLRCSPRSGDLSVYWYQQSLDQGLQFLIQYYNGEERAKGNILERFSAQQFPDLHSELNLSSLELGDSALYFCASSVGAGMNTEAFFGQGTRLTVV.

The chain carries TRBV12-3 or TRBV12-4 and TRBJ1-3; D is perhaps TRBD1 (6 bases). The CDR3 is made up of 12 amino acids. Trimming cost V 5 bases and J 7 bases, with 9 bases left between them. CDR3 loop: CASSPDRNTIYF. DNA of the CDR3: TGTGCCAGCAGTCCAGACAGGAACACCATATATTTT.

The chain couples TRBV7-9 to TRBJ1-1; D remains ambiguous. This CDR3 contains 14 residues. V lost 6 bases, J lost 1 base, and 12 bases lay in between. CDR1 and CDR2 (germline): SEHNR, FQNEAQ (reference sequence). The CDR3 DNA reads as TGTGCCAGCAGAATAGACATGACGAACACTGAAGCTTTCTTT. Translating it yields CASRIDMTNTEAFF.

The gene calls are TRBV5-3 and TRBJ2-1; maybe TRBD1 (5 bases). TRBV5-3 is an ORF, and what it does is uncertain. The germline V and J ends were trimmed by 1 base and 4 bases, with 12 bases remaining between them. The CDR3 extends over 15 amino acids. CDR3 loop: CARSLCPGKYNEQFF. The CDR3 DNA reads as TGTGCCAGAAGCTTGTGCCCAGGGAAGTACAATGAGCAGTTCTTC.

The genes are TRBV12-3 or TRBV12-4 and TRBJ1-5; tentatively, D is TRBD1 (6 bases). CDR3 length equals 13 residues. V gave up 6 bases and J gave up 9 bases, with 15 bases separating them. The CDR3 nucleotides read TGTGCCAGCAGCCAAACTCAGACAGGGCCCCAGCATTTT. Its protein is CASSQTQTGPQHF.

CDR3 in DNA: TGTGCCGTAGGACAGGAGAATTCACCCCTCCACTTT. Its protein is CAVGQENSPLHF. This chain links TRBV15 with TRBJ1-6; 7 nucleotides align to TRBD1. The V and J ends lost 11 bases and 7 bases, in that order; junction bases with no gene match: 5. Germline V lookup: CDR1 LNHNV, CDR2 YYDKDF (reference sequence). There are 12 residues in the CDR3.

The gene calls are TRBV28 and TRBJ1-2; 8 nucleotides match TRBD1. V shed 3 bases and J 8 bases; nucleotides not matched to a gene: 11. The V gene's germline CDR1 is MDHEN and CDR2 SYDVKM. CDR3 length: 15 amino acids. CDR3 nucleotide sequence: TGTGCCAGCAGTTTGTCGACAGGGGACTTCTTGGGCTACACCTTC. Residues: CASSLSTGDFLGYTF.

The genes are TRBV6-5 and TRBJ2-4; D might be TRBD1 or TRBD2, each matching 6 bases. From germline, CDR1 is MNHEY and CDR2 SVGAGI. Trimming left V 10 bases short and J 1 base short, with 17 bases between. This CDR3 contains 15 residues. The CDR3 region is CATHQLGGAKNIQYF. The DNA for the CDR3 is TGTGCCACGCACCAGCTAGGGGGGGCCAAAAACATTCAGTACTTC.

This clone was counted only a few times. This chain joins TRBV5-1 and TRBJ2-7; no clear D gene. V lost 0 bases to trimming and J lost 4 bases, with 8 bases between them. This CDR3 comprises 13 residues. Germline CDR1 SGHRS, CDR2 YFSETQ. In nucleotides, the CDR3 is TGCGCCAGCAGCTTGGTTGCCGATTACGAGCAGTACTTC. This codes for CASSLVADYEQYF.